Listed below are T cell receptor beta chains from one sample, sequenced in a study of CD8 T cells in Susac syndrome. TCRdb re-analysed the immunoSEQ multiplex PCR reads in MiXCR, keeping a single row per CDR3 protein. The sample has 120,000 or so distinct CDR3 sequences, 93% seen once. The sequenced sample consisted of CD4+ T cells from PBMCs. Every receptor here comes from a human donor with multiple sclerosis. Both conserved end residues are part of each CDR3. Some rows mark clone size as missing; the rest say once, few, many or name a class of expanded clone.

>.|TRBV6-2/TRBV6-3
CASSYRGNEQYF
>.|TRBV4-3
CASSLESSYNSPLHF
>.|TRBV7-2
CASSHAVTTGTEAFF
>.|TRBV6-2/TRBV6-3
CASSYSGRTGELFF
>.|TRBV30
CAWNSLNQPQHF
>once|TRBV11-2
CASSLAGARSGANVLTF
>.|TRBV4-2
CASSQDYSLAKNIQYF
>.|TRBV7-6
CASSLEAGRGAEAFF
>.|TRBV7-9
CASSLGGGPYNEQFF
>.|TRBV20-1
CSARDIALNNEQFF
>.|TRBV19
CASSIDQKQRNSPLHF
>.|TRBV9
CASSVLRDVTDTQYF
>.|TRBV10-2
CASSEAPSSGYTF
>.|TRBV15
CATSGVYGYTF
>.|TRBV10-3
CAISEFGELFF
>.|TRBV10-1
CASSEYLGSSNEQFF
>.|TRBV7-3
CASSARQGAWTEAFF
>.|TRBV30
CAWSGPTLLSNQPQHF
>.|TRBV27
CASYQPGRTSEAFF
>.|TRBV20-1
CSAVPDHTEAFF
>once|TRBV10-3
CAISEMTAFYEQYF
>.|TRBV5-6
CASSIDRGRGYTF
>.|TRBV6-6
CASSGRFQPQHF
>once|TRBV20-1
CSQGTSNEQFF
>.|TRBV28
CASSFREAQYF
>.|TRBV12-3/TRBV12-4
CASSSGAYGTEAFF
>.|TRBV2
CASIGNMNTEAFF
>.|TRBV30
CAWRQGPTEAFF
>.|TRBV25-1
CASSATGVGDTQYF
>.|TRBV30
CAWSAGINQPQHF
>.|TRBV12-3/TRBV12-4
CASSQGRRMAGYEQYF
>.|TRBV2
CASSARDRSYGYTF
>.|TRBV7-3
CASSQNRGNNSPLHF
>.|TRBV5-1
CASSLDGVNTEAFF
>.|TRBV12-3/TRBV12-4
CASSKTGAVGYTF
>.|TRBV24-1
CATSDNGQESTDTQYF
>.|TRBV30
CAWRLTDYNSPLHF
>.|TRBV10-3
CAAGGTGAYGYTF